This is a list of T cell receptor beta chains from one sample in a study of shared clonotypes between healthy human individuals. The protocol was immunoSEQ multiplex PCR, while the TCRdb copy is restricted to in-frame clones and leaves out a portion. The data contain about 700,000 clones, less than 85% of them singletons. The source material was memory CD4+ T cells sorted from blood. Source of these receptors: a young woman in good health. Each CDR3 is given with its conserved first and last residue. The order of the fields is V gene, J gene, clone size, D gene, CDR3 DNA, CDR3 protein. The D gene is left open where the match is weak. Expanded clones get a size class; other rows say once, few or many, or leave the size out.

TRBV6-1	TRBJ2-1	.	TRBD1	TGTGCCAGCAGTGAGGCTGAACGACAGGGGAGGTACAATGAGCAGTTCTTC	CASSEAERQGRYNEQFF
TRBV6-6	TRBJ2-7	.	.	TGTGCCAGCAGGGACGGAGGGGCTAACTACGAGCAGTACTTC	CASRDGGANYEQYF
TRBV28	TRBJ2-2	.	.	TGTGCCAGCATCGGGCGGGTCAGAGGATACGGGGAGCTGTTTTTT	CASIGRVRGYGELFF
TRBV20-1	TRBJ2-7	.	.	TGCAGTGCTAGATTGGGCGAGCAGTACTTC	CSARLGEQYF
TRBV6-1	TRBJ2-7	.	TRBD2	TGTGCCAGCAGCTATAGCGGGGTTGAAACCTACGAGCAGTACTTC	CASSYSGVETYEQYF
TRBV5-4	TRBJ2-1	few	TRBD2	TGTGCCAGCAGCTTTACCGGGACTAGCAACAATGAGCAGTTCTTC	CASSFTGTSNNEQFF
TRBV2	TRBJ1-1	few	TRBD1	TGTGCCAGCAGTGGAGAGGGACAGGGGGGTACTGAAGCTTTCTTT	CASSGEGQGGTEAFF
TRBV7-3	TRBJ2-7	.	TRBD2	TGTGCCAGCGGCGGACTAGCGGGCATGCGGTACGAGCAGTACTTC	CASGGLAGMRYEQYF
TRBV7-6	TRBJ2-5	.	.	TGTGCCAGCAGCGGAGGGGGGGGGAAAGAGACCCAGTACTTC	CASSGGGGKETQYF
TRBV11-2	TRBJ2-7	.	TRBD2	TGTGCCAGCAGCATGAAGAGCCTGGCTCTAGCGGGCGCGGGGCAGTACTTC	CASSMKSLALAGAGQYF
TRBV14	TRBJ2-2	.	.	TGTGCCAGCAGCCAAGTTGAAGCGGAGAACACCGGGGAGCTGTTTTTT	CASSQVEAENTGELFF
TRBV5-1	TRBJ2-1	.	TRBD1	TGCGCCAGCAGCCAGGGACAGGGAATGGTATACAATGAGCAGTTCTTC	CASSQGQGMVYNEQFF
TRBV2	TRBJ1-2	.	.	TGTGCCAGCAGAAACCAGGGTCAGGGTGGCTACACCTTC	CASRNQGQGGYTF
TRBV11-2	TRBJ2-1	.	TRBD2	TGTGCCAGCAGACGACTAGCGGTTTCCCCCAATGAGCAGTTCTTC	CASRRLAVSPNEQFF
TRBV5-1	TRBJ2-2	many	TRBD1	TGCGCCAGCATCCAAGGGACAGGGGGCGGTAACACCGGGGAGCTGTTTTTT	CASIQGTGGGNTGELFF
TRBV5-1	TRBJ2-1	.	TRBD1	TGCGCCAGCAGTCAAACCGGGACAGGGAATAATGAGCAGTTCTTC	CASSQTGTGNNEQFF
TRBV27	TRBJ1-5	.	.	TGTGCCAGCAGTATGGGACCGGGCAATCAGCCCCAGCATTTT	CASSMGPGNQPQHF
TRBV2	TRBJ2-1	.	.	TGTGCCAGCAGTGAGGGGTGGTCTTTTAAGGGCAATGAGCAGTTCTTC	CASSEGWSFKGNEQFF
TRBV6-5	TRBJ1-3	few	.	TGTGCCAGCAGTTACTCCGGTGGAAACACCATATATTTT	CASSYSGGNTIYF
TRBV7-3	TRBJ2-3	.	.	TGTGCCAGCAGCGCAAGGGCTAGCGCCCGAAGCACAGATACGCAGTATTTT	CASSARASARSTDTQYF
TRBV28	TRBJ2-4	.	TRBD2	TGTGCCAGCAGTGTCGCCGGGACTAGCGGCCTAGCCAAAAACATTCAGTACTTC	CASSVAGTSGLAKNIQYF
TRBV9	TRBJ2-3	.	.	TGTGCCAGCACCATGAGGGGACAAACTTTTATAGATACGCAGTATTTT	CASTMRGQTFIDTQYF
TRBV5-1	TRBJ1-1	.	.	TGCGCCAGCAGGGCAGCTCAGGGCAGGTTGAATACTGAAGCTTTCTTT	CASRAAQGRLNTEAFF
TRBV7-2	TRBJ2-3	many	TRBD1	TGTGCCAGTTATCAAGGGGGCAGCGGACGCACAGATACGCAGTATTTT	CASYQGGSGRTDTQYF
TRBV27	TRBJ2-5	.	.	TGTGCCTGCCGGGGGGACAGCCAAGAGACCCAGTACTTC	CACRGDSQETQYF
TRBV10-3	TRBJ2-3	.	TRBD2	TGTGCCATCAGCACGGGAGGTACAGATACGCAGTATTTT	CAISTGGTDTQYF
TRBV7-9	TRBJ1-1	many	TRBD1	TGTGCCAGCAGCTTAATGATTGTAGGACAGGGCATGAACACTGAAGCTTTCTTT	CASSLMIVGQGMNTEAFF
TRBV19	TRBJ2-1	few	TRBD2	TGTGCCAGTAGTCCCAGTAGCGGGAGGACTCGGAATGAGCAGTTCTTC	CASSPSSGRTRNEQFF
TRBV2	TRBJ1-4	few	TRBD1	TGTGCCAGCAGTGGACAGGGGACGATTCCTAATGAAAAACTGTTTTTT	CASSGQGTIPNEKLFF
TRBV5-1	TRBJ2-5	.	TRBD2	TGCGCCAGCAGCTTAGGCGGGAGGGCTGGCATGGAGACCCAGTACTTC	CASSLGGRAGMETQYF
TRBV25-1	TRBJ1-5	.	.	TGTGCCAGCAGTTCGGATTATAGCAATCAGCCCCAGCATTTT	CASSSDYSNQPQHF
TRBV10-1	TRBJ2-3	once	.	TGCGCCAGCAGTCGGGACCTCACAGATACGCAGTATTTT	CASSRDLTDTQYF
TRBV29-1	TRBJ1-2	.	.	TGCAGCGTTGAATTCCCCCAGGGGACCTATGGCTACACCTTC	CSVEFPQGTYGYTF
TRBV28	TRBJ2-5	.	TRBD2	TGTGCCAGCAGTTTAGGGGGACTAGCGGGAGGGGCAGGAGAGACCCAGTACTTC	CASSLGGLAGGAGETQYF
TRBV7-8	TRBJ1-2	.	.	TGTGCCAGCAGCGCAGGGATGGAGGGCTACACCTTC	CASSAGMEGYTF
TRBV6-6	TRBJ2-1	.	TRBD1	TGTGCCAGCATGAAACGACAGGGCCCCTACAATGAGCAGTTCTTC	CASMKRQGPYNEQFF
TRBV7-9	TRBJ2-3	.	TRBD1	TGTGCCAGCAGCGGGACAGGGTTGGAGACAGATACGCAGTATTTT	CASSGTGLETDTQYF
TRBV5-4	TRBJ1-2	.	.	TGTGCCAGCAGCTTGCAAGGGGTGGAAGGCTACACCTTC	CASSLQGVEGYTF
TRBV6-4	TRBJ2-3	many	.	TGTGCCAGCAGTGACTCTGGAACCATAACTAGCACAGATACGCAGTATTTT	CASSDSGTITSTDTQYF
TRBV5-1	TRBJ2-1	.	TRBD2	TGCGCCAGCAGCTTGCTCCTAGCGGAAAACAATGAGCAGTTCTTC	CASSLLLAENNEQFF
TRBV28	TRBJ2-3	.	.	TGTGCCAGCAGTTTGACCCCGGGAAGGGGCACAGATACGCAGTATTTT	CASSLTPGRGTDTQYF
TRBV14	TRBJ1-3	many	.	TGTGCCAGCAGCCCCTCGCCAGGGTTTACCATGTCCTCTGGAAACACCATATATTTT	CASSPSPGFTMSSGNTIYF
TRBV12-5	TRBJ2-5	.	TRBD2	TGTGCTAGTGGTTCGGGGACTAGCGGGAGGGCGGGAGAGACCCAGTACTTC	CASGSGTSGRAGETQYF
TRBV28	TRBJ2-5	few	.	TGTGCCAGCAGTTTAGGCGAAGAGACCCAGTACTTC	CASSLGEETQYF
TRBV11-2	TRBJ2-7	many	.	TGTGCCAGCAGCGCACTGGCTGCCTCCTACGAGCAGTACTTC	CASSALAASYEQYF
TRBV21-1	TRBJ1-1	.	.	TGTGCCAGCGGACACCCAAACACTGAAGCTTTCTTT	CASGHPNTEAFF
TRBV19	TRBJ1-5	.	.	TGTGCCAGTAGCCTACTTTGGTCCGGGACAAAGGGTGATCAGCCCCAGCATTTT	CASSLLWSGTKGDQPQHF
TRBV28	TRBJ2-3	few	.	TGTGCCAGCAGTTCCCTCCCTAGACCAGATACGCAGTATTTT	CASSSLPRPDTQYF
TRBV29-1	TRBJ2-5	.	.	TGCAGCGTTGCCGTCAGTCAAGAGACCCAGTACTTC	CSVAVSQETQYF